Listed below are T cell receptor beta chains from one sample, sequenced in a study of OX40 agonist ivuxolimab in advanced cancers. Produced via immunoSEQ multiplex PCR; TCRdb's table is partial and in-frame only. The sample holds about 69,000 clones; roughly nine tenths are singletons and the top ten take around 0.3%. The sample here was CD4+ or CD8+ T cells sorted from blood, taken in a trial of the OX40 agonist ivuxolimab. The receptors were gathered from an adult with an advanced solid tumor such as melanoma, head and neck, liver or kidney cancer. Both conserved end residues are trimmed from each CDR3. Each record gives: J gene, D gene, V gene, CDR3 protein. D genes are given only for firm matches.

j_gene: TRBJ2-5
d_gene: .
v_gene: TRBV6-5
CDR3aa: ASSSLGGGLETQY

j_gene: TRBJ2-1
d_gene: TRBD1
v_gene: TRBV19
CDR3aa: ASSSPGQGASNEQF

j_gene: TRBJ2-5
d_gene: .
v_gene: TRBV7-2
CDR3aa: ASSLRHGGGETQY

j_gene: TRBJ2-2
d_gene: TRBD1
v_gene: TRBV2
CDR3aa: AGFDRATGELF

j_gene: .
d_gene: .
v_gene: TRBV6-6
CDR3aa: ASSYRTAAYEQY

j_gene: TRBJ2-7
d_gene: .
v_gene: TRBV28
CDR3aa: ASTSRPTFLEQY

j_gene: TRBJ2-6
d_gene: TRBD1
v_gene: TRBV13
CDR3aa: ASSQRTGGAGANVLT

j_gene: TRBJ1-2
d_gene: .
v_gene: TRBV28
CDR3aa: ASSSPGSNYGYT

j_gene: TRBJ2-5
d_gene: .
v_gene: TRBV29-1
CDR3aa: SVVKGPGEKQETQY

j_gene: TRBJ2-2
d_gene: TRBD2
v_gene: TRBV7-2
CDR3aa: ASSSPASGSLNTGELF

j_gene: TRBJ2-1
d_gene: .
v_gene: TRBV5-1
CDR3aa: ASSLKAGSYNEQF

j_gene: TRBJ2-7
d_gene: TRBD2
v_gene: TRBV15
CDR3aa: ATSRDLLAGPYEQY

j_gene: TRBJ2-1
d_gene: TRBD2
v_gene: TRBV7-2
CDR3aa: ASRYAGGEQF

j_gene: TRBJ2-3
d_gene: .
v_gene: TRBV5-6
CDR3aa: ASTKEVTDTQY

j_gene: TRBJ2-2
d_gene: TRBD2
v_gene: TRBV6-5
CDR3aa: ASRLAGVNTGELF

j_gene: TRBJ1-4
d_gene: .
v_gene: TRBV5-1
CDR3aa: ASSTTFRDGYNEKLF

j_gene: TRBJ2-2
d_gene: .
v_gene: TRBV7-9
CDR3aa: ASSLGPAGTGELF

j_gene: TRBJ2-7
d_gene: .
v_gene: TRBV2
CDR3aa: ASSSQGTTYEQY

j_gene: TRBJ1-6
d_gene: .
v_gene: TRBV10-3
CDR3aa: AISESSSGVSSPLH

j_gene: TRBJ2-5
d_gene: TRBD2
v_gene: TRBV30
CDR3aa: AWSVLSSGRETQY

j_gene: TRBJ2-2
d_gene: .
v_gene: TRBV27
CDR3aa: ASSPPQGTIKNTGELF

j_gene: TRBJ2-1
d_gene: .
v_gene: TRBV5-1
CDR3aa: ASSAREAYNEQF

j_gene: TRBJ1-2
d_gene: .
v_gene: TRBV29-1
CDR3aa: SANLVEGSAYGYT

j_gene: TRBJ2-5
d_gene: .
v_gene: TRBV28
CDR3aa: ASRQFRPVEETQY

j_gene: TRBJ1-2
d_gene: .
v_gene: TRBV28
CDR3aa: ASSLVEVAGSYGYT

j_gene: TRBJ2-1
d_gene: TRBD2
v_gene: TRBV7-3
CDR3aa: ASSLLGAGGQYNEQF

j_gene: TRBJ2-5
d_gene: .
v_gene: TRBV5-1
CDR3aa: ASSRDRLEETQY

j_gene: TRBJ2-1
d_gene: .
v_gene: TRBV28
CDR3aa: ASSSLRRNEQF

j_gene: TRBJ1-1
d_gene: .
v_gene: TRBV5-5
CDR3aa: ASSFILNTEAF

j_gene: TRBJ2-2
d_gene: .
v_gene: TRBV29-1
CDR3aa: SVESEPYTGELF

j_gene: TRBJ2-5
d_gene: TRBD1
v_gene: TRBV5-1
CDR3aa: ASSFGTGRTQETQY

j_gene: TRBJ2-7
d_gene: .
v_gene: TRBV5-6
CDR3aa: ASSSPTSGEQY

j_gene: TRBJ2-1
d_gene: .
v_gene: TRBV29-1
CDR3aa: SGGPRGGEQF

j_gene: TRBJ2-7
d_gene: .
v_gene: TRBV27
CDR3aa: ASSSVTAYEQY

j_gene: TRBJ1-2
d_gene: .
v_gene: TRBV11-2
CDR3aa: ASSLQGSGYT

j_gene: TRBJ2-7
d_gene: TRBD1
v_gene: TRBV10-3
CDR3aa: AIGDSLISYEQY

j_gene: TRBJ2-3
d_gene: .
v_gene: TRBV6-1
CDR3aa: ASSEQGTDTQY

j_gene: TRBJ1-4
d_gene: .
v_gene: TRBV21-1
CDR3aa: ASSIENPTNEKLF

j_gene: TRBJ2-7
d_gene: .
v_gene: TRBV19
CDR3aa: ASSMASSYEQY

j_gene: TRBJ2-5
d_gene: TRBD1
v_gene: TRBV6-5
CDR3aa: ASSRQTGGSETQY

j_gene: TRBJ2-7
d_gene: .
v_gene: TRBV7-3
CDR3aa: ASSLRDRAYEQY

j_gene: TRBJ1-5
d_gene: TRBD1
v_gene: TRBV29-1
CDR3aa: SVDEGRGNQPQH

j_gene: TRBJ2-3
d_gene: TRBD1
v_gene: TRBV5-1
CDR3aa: ASSLEGASDTQY

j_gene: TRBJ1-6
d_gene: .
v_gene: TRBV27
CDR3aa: ASSLVEGNSPLH

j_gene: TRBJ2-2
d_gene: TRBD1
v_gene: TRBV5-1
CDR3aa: ASSVDRATGELF

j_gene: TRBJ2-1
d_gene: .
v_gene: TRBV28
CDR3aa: ASSLPDQIIYNEQF

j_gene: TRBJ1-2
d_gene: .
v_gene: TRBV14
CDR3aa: ASSQDGYGYT

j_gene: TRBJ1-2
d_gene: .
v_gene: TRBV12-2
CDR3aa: ASRLFISGTALFYNYGYT

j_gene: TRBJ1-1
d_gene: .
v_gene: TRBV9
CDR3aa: ASSVVADPRMNTEAF

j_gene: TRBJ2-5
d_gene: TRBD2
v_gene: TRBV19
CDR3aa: ASSITSGQETQY

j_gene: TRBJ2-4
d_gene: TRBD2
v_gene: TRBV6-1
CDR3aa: ASSEEIRLAGVGIAKNIQY

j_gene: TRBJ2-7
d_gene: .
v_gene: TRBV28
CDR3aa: ASSLGGMGVSYEQY

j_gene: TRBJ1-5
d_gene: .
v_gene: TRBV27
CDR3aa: ASSFSVNQPQH